This TCR beta chain was observed in a study of CD8+ T cells in alopecia areata. Across the study: Treatment of the treated patients consisted of oral tofacitinib, 5 to 10 mg twice daily. Regarding the study as a whole: Clonality exceeded that of normal scalp in lesional scalp, most notably in alopecia totalis/universalis.

cDNA prepared by RNA extraction and subsequent reverse transcription served as the template for sequencing. Method: immunoSEQ multiplex PCR; TCRdb's copy keeps in-frame clones and lacks some. There are about 130,000 clones in the sample; 50% to 60% occur only once, and about 4.9% lies in the top ten. Specimens obtained from alopecia areata patients comprised lesional scalp punch biopsies and peripheral blood. From PBMCs, CD4+ and CD8+ T cells were sorted. Notes on this clone: The antigen is unknown.

CDR3 size: 16 residues. In germline, CDR1 is MNHEY, CDR2 SMNVEV (reference sequence). V trimming: 7 bases; J trimming: 2 bases; junction bases outside the gene matches: 10. The chain links TRBV27 to TRBJ1-2, with 10 nucleotides matching TRBD1. Source: CD4+ T cells sorted from blood, taken at week 0. The clonotype was recovered from a human donor with alopecia areata. The CDR3 sequence: CASTTRTGGGNYGYTF. CDR3 bases: TGTGCCAGCACAACTAGGACAGGGGGTGGGAACTATGGCTACACCTTC.